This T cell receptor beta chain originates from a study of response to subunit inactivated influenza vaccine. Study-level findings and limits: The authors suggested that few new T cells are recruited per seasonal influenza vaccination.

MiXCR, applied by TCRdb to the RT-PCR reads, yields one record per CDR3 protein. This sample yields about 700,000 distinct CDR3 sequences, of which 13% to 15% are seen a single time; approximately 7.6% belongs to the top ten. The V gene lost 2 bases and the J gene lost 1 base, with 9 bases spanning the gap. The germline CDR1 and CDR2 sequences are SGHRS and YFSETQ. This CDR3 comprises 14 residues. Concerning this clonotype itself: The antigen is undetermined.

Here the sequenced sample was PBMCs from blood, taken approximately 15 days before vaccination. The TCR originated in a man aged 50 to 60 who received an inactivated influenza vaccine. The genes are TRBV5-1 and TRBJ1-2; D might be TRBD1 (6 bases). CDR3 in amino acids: CASSLQGVNYGYTF. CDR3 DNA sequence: TGCGCCAGCAGCTTACAGGGCGTTAACTATGGCTACACCTTC.